A single sample gave rise to the 19 T cell receptor beta chains below, sequenced in a study of blood T cell repertoires in COVID-19. Produced via immunoSEQ multiplex PCR; TCRdb's table is partial and in-frame only. The sample has 40,000 to 55,000 clones, roughly 80% seen once; the top ten hold around 19%. The specimen was peripheral blood. These TCRs come from a man in his 70s with acute or convalescent COVID-19.

This rearrangement joins TRBV3-1 (or the pseudogene TRBV3-2) to TRBJ2-5; 10 bases agree with TRBD2. With V trimmed by 1 base and J by 2 bases, 4 bases remained unmatched. The germline V gene encodes CDR1 LGHDT and CDR2 YNNKEL (reference sequence). CDR3 length: 16 amino acids. CDR3 amino acids: CASSQGQRGGQETQYF. The CDR3 DNA reads as TGTGCCAGCAGCCAAGGGCAGCGGGGGGGTCAAGAGACCCAGTACTTC.

This sequence joins TRBV6-5 and TRBJ1-1; D gene ambiguous. There are 13 residues in the CDR3. V lost 2 bases and J 0 bases, leaving 4 bases between the germline ends. The germline CDR1 and CDR2 sequences are MNHEY and SVGAGI. DNA for the CDR3: TGTGCCAGCAGTTACCGTTTGAACACTGAAGCTTTCTTT. Translating it yields CASSYRLNTEAFF.

The chain joins TRBV6-1 to TRBJ1-2, with TRBD1 identical over 7 bases. Trimming removed 3 bases from V and 3 bases from J; junction bases left unmatched: 13. The length of the CDR3 is 17 residues. The germline CDR1 and CDR2 sequences are MNHNS and SASEGT. The CDR3 DNA follows: TGTGCCAGCAGTGATTCCCTTAGACAGGGCTCCTACTATGGCTACACCTTC. Residues: CASSDSLRQGSYYGYTF.

The V and J genes are TRBV6-5 and TRBJ1-6; D perhaps matches TRBD1 (5 bases). This CDR3 is 15 amino acids long. Trimming left V 6 bases short and J 4 bases short, with 13 bases between. The germline gives CDR1 MNHEY, CDR2 SVGAGI. CDR3 nucleotides: TGTGCCAGCAGGGCTGACAGAATTTATAATTCACCCCTCCACTTT. This sequence encodes CASRADRIYNSPLHF.

The chain combines TRBV19 with TRBJ1-2; unclear D gene. Per germline, CDR1 LNHDA and CDR2 SQIVND (reference sequence). The germline V and J ends were trimmed by 3 bases and 0 bases, with 11 bases remaining between them. CDR3 length equals 15 residues. CDR3 in amino acids: CASSITGIANYGYTF. The CDR3 DNA reads TGTGCCAGTAGTATCACGGGGATTGCTAACTATGGCTACACCTTC. The whole variable domain, remainder taken from reference TRBV19 and TRBJ1-2, is DGGITQSPKYLFRKEGQNVTLSCEQNLNHDAMYWYRQDPGQGLRLIYYSQIVNDFQKGDIAEGYSVSREKKESFPLTVTSAQKNPTAFYLCASSITGIANYGYTFGSGTRLTVV.

The chain uses TRBV11-2 and TRBJ1-2, with a possible D match to TRBD1 (5 bases). The CDR3 consists of 11 residues. CDR1 is SGHAT and CDR2 is FQNNGV in the germline V gene. The V and J ends lost 5 bases and 7 bases respectively, with 8 bases between them. The DNA of the CDR3 is TGTGCCAGCAGCATTCAGGGTGGCTACACCTTC. Translation gives CASSIQGGYTF.

The V call is TRBV29-1, the J call TRBJ2-1; 12 bases agree with TRBD2. After removal of 3 bases from V and 8 bases from J, the junction contained 8 bases not matched to a gene. CDR1 and CDR2 from the germline V gene are SQVTM and ANQGSEA. The CDR3 contains 15 residues. CDR3 nucleotide sequence: TGCAGCGTTGAGCACCTAGCGGGGGGGCGCGATGAGCAGTTCTTC. Amino acids: CSVEHLAGGRDEQFF.

The rearrangement links TRBV6-2 or TRBV6-3 to TRBJ2-3; TRBD2 is a possible D gene (5 bases). Germline CDR1 reads MNHEY; CDR2 reads SVGEGT. This CDR3 spans 14 amino acids. V was shortened by 1 base and J by 4 bases, with 9 bases between the two germline ends. The CDR3 region has the DNA TGTGCCAGCAGTTACTTGGTAGCGTCAGATACGCAGTATTTT. Translated: CASSYLVASDTQYF.

This chain uses TRBV27 with TRBJ1-5; D remains ambiguous. CDR1 and CDR2 (germline): MNHEY, SMNVEV (reference sequence). V lost 4 bases to trimming and J lost 0 bases, with 16 bases between them. This CDR3 is built from 17 residues. CDR3 sequence reads: CASSSPGRDYSNQPQHF. The CDR3 nucleotides are TGTGCCAGCAGTTCTCCAGGACGGGATTATAGCAATCAGCCCCAGCATTTT.

This clone has just a few counts. Here the CDR3 reads CATSDFGRGRDEQFF. The CDR3 nucleotides are TGTGCCACCAGTGATTTTGGCAGGGGAAGGGATGAGCAGTTCTTC. The J gene is TRBJ2-1, the V gene TRBV24-1; a possible D gene is TRBD1 (6 bases). The germline V gene encodes CDR1 KGHDR and CDR2 SFDVKD. Between the trimmed V and J ends, which lost 1 base and 8 bases, there was a span of 14 bases. The CDR3 spans 15 residues.

The V gene is TRBV11-2, the J gene TRBJ1-6, with D hard to call. Per the germline V gene, CDR1 is SGHAT and CDR2 is FQNNGV. The V end was cut by 5 bases, the J end by 9 bases, with 17 bases between. This CDR3 has 15 residues. CDR3 loop: CASSQLGGNSSPLHF. The CDR3 DNA reads TGTGCCAGCAGCCAATTAGGCGGGAACAGTTCACCCCTCCACTTT.

The chain joins TRBV10-1 to TRBJ2-2; 11 nucleotides match TRBD1. The trim removed 6 bases at V and 7 bases at J, leaving 10 bases unmatched. CDR1 is WNHNN and CDR2 is SYGVQD in the germline V gene (reference sequence). The CDR3 sequence is 16 residues long. As DNA, the CDR3 is TGCGCCAGCAGAGCCGGGACAGGGGGTACGGGCGGGGAGCTGTTTTTT. Protein product: CASRAGTGGTGGELFF.

The chain links TRBV6-1 to TRBJ1-2, with 9 bases aligning to TRBD1. Germline-derived CDR1 and CDR2 are MNHNS and SASEGT. This CDR3 comprises 17 residues. The V segment lost 4 bases and the J segment 2 bases; nucleotides outside the gene matches: 11. DNA for the CDR3: TGTGCCAGCAGTGTCCGGGACAGGGCATCCCTAAACTATGGCTACACCTTC. Its protein product is CASSVRDRASLNYGYTF.

The chain employs TRBV5-1 and TRBJ1-1; 7 bases fit TRBD1. J gave up 7 bases and V 2 bases, and 5 bases lay outside the gene matches. In germline, CDR1 is SGHRS, CDR2 YFSETQ. CDR3 length equals 13 residues. The CDR3 coding sequence is TGCGCCAGCAGCTTACAGGGGCCACGTGAAGCTTTCTTT. Residues: CASSLQGPREAFF.

This chain links TRBV27 with TRBJ1-5; D is perhaps TRBD1 (6 bases). This CDR3 is 16 amino acids long. V gave up 5 bases and J gave up 0 bases, with 14 bases separating them. Germline loops: CDR1 MNHEY, CDR2 SMNVEV (reference sequence). CDR3 nucleotide sequence: TGTGCCAGCAGTGTAGCAGGGGCATATAGCAATCAGCCCCAGCATTTT. Amino acid sequence: CASSVAGAYSNQPQHF.

This clone was seen more than once but under ten times. The chain links TRBV7-6 to TRBJ2-7; the match to TRBD2 covers 11 bases. V shed 5 bases and J 3 bases; nucleotides not matched to a gene: 6. The V gene's germline CDR1 is SGHVS and CDR2 FNYEAQ. The length of the CDR3 is 15 residues. For the CDR3, the DNA is TGTGCCAGCAGCCCAAGCACTAGCGGGGGCTACGAGCAGTACTTC. Encoded protein: CASSPSTSGGYEQYF.

The chain's CDR3 is CASSYTEGQIAGYTF. In DNA form, the CDR3 reads TGTGCCAGCAGTTATACGGAGGGGCAAATCGCTGGCTACACCTTC. The chain joins TRBV6-6 to TRBJ1-2; possible D gene TRBD1, 5 bases. The CDR3 runs to 15 residues. Germline CDR1 MNHNY, CDR2 SVGAGI (reference sequence). V gave up 3 bases and J gave up 7 bases, with 18 bases separating them.

In this sample, this clone turned up once. The rearrangement joins TRBV30 to TRBJ2-7; no clear D. The CDR3 length is 12 residues. Per germline, CDR1 GTSNPN and CDR2 SVGIG (reference sequence). With 4 bases removed from V and 1 base from J, the gap between germline ends came to 8 bases. The CDR3 DNA reads as TGTGCCTGGAATCGACTTTCCTACGAGCAGTACTTC. Amino acids: CAWNRLSYEQYF.

The chain carries TRBV20-1 and TRBJ1-1; 11 nucleotides line up with TRBD1. The CDR3 loop spans 11 amino acids. Germline V gene sequence: CDR1 DFQATT, CDR2 SNEGSKA (reference sequence). Trimming cost V 8 bases and J 10 bases; bases outside gene matches: 6. CDR3 sequence: CSCTGTGGAFF. The CDR3 DNA reads TGCAGTTGCACCGGGACAGGGGGAGCTTTCTTT.